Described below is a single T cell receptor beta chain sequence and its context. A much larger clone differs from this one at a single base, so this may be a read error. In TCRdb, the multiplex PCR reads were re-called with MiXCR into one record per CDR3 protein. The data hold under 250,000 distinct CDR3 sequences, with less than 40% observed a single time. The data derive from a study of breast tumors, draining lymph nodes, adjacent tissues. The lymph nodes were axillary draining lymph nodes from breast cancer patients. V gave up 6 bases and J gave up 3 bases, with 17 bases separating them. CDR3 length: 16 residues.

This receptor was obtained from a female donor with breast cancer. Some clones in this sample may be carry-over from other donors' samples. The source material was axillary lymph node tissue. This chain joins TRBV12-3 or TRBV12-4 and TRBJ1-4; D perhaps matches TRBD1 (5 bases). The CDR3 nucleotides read TGTGCCAGCAGCCACCAGGGCCGGGTTGCTAATGAAAAACTGTTTTTT. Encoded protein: CASSHQGRVANEKLFF.